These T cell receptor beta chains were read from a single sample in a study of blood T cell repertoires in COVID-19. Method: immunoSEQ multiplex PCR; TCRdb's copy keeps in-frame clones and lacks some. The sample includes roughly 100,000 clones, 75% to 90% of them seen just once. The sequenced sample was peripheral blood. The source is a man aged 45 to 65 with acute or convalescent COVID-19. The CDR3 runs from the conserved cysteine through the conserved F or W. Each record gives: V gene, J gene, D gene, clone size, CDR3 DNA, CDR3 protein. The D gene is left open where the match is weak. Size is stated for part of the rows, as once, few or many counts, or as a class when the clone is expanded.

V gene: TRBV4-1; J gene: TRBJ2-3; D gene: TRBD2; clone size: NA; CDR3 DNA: TGCGCCAGCAGCCCCCTAGCGGGAGGCCGCCTATTTCAGTATTTT; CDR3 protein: CASSPLAGGRLFQYF
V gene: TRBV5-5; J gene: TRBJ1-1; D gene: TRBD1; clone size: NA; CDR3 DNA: TGTGCCAGCTTCCGGGACAGGGACACTGAAGCTTTCTTT; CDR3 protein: CASFRDRDTEAFF
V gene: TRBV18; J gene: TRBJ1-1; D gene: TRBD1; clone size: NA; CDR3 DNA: TGTGCCAGCTCACCACGGGGGACAGGGGTAGGCACTGAAGCTTTCTTT; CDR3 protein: CASSPRGTGVGTEAFF
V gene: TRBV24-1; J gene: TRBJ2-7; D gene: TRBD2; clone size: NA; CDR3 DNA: TGTGCCACCAGTGACCCCCTTAAAGCGGGAGTCCCCAACGAGCAGTACTTC; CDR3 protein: CATSDPLKAGVPNEQYF
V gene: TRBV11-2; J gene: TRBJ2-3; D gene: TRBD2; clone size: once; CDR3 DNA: TGTGCCAGCAGCCCCTGGACTAGCGGGAGAGGCGATACGCAGTATTTT; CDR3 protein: CASSPWTSGRGDTQYF
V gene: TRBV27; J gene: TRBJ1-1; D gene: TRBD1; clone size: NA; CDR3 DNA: TGTGCCAGCAGTTACGGACAGGGGGTGAAAGCTTTCTTT; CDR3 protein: CASSYGQGVKAFF
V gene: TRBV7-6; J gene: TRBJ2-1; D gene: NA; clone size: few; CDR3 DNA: TGTGCCAGCAGCCCGGGAGTCTCCTCCTACAATGAGCAGTTCTTC; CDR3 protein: CASSPGVSSYNEQFF
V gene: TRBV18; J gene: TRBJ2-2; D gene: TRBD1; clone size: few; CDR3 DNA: TGTGCCAGCTCACCGAAGGGACAGGGGAACACCGGGGAGCTGTTTTTT; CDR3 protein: CASSPKGQGNTGELFF
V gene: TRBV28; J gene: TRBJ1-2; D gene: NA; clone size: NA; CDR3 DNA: TGTGCCAGCAGTCGAGGCCCGAGCTATGGCTACACCTTC; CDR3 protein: CASSRGPSYGYTF
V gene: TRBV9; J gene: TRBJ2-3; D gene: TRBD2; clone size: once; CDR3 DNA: TGTGCCAGCAGCGTAGGGAGGCGGGAGGACACGCAGTATTTT; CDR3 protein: CASSVGRREDTQYF
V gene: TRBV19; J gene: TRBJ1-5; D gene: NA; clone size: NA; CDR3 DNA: TGTGCCAGTAGTATAGTTGGGTCGGGGGGCTATAGCAATCAGCCCCAGCATTTT; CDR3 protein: CASSIVGSGGYSNQPQHF
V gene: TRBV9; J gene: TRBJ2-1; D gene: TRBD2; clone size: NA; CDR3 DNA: TGTGCCAGCAGCGTTGGGTGGACTAGCGGTCTCAATGAGCAGTTCTTC; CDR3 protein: CASSVGWTSGLNEQFF
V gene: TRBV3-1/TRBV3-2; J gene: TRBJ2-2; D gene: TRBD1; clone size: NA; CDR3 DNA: TGTGCCAGCAGCCGTGGACAGGGCGCCCAGGGCACCGGGGAGCTGTTTTTT; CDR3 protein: CASSRGQGAQGTGELFF
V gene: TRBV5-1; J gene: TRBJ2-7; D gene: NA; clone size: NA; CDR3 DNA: TGCGCCAGCAGCCCGACCGTTCATGGGTTTGCGGCCTTCCTCTACGAGCAGTACTTC; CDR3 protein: CASSPTVHGFAAFLYEQYF
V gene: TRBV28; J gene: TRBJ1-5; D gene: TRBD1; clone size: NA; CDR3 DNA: TGTGCCAGCAGTCCGAGCCGGGACAGGGGGGGTCAGCCCCAGCATTTT; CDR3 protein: CASSPSRDRGGQPQHF
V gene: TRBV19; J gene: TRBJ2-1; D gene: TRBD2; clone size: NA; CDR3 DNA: TGTGCCAGTACCATCCTTCAAGGTAGCGGGAGTGGAGAGCAGTTCTTC; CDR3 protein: CASTILQGSGSGEQFF
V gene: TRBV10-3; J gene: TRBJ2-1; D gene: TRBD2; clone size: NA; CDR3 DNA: TGTGCCATTGGAGTAGCGGGATGGGGTGATGAGCAGTTCTTC; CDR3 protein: CAIGVAGWGDEQFF
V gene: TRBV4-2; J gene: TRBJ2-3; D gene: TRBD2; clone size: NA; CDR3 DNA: TGTGCCAGCAGCCAAGACCCATGGCGGGGGGAGAGCACAGATACGCAGTATTTT; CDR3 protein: CASSQDPWRGESTDTQYF